These 30 T cell receptor beta chains originate from one sample sequenced in a study of T cell responses to AZD1222 COVID-19 vaccine. This table comes from immunoSEQ multiplex PCR, and its TCRdb copy is limited to in-frame clones, with some not included. The table has roughly 120,000 clones, about 86% seen once. Material: peripheral blood, obtained on day 0 of AZD1222 vaccination. The receptors shown here come from an adult in good health.

V and J are TRBV7-6 and TRBJ2-3; weak D call: TRBD2 (7 bases). The CDR3 covers 17 residues. Germline assignment: CDR1 SGHVS and CDR2 FNYEAQ. The ends were cut back, 5 bases at V and 2 bases at J, with 20 bases in the middle. The CDR3 loop is CASSPGVTSAFTDTQYF. The DNA of the CDR3 is TGTGCCAGCAGCCCAGGGGTCACTAGCGCATTCACAGATACGCAGTATTTT. Combining the CDR3 with reference TRBV7-6 and TRBJ2-3 gives the whole variable domain GAGVSQSPRYKVTKRGQDVALRCDPISGHVSLYWYRQALGQGPEFLTYFNYEAQQDKSGLPNDRFSAERPEGSISTLTIQRTEQRDSAMYRCASSPGVTSAFTDTQYFGPGTRLTVL.

The rearrangement uses TRBV5-1 and TRBJ2-1; the match to TRBD1 covers 7 bases. Per germline, CDR1 SGHRS and CDR2 YFSETQ. This CDR3 has 14 amino acids. Unmatched junction bases numbered 3, after V lost 0 bases and J lost 6 bases. Written as DNA, the CDR3 is TGCGCCAGCAGCTTGGCCGGGACAGTCAATGAGCAGTTCTTC. This gives the protein CASSLAGTVNEQFF. The full variable domain, completed using reference TRBV5-1 and TRBJ2-1, is KAGVTQTPRYLIKTRGQQVTLSCSPISGHRSVSWYQQTPGQGLQFLFEYFSETQRNKGNFPGRFSGRQFSNSRSEMNVSTLELGDSALYLCASSLAGTVNEQFFGPGTRLTVL.

This clone has at least ten counts. The rearrangement joins TRBV3-1 (or the pseudogene TRBV3-2) to TRBJ2-3; 11 nucleotides line up with TRBD2. V shed 4 bases, J shed 5 bases, and the junction held 5 bases outside the gene matches. Germline assignment: CDR1 LGHDT and CDR2 YNNKEL (reference sequence). This CDR3 has 15 residues. CDR3 loop: CASSLSGGARDTQYF. CDR3 DNA: TGTGCCAGCAGCCTTAGCGGGGGGGCTCGAGATACGCAGTATTTT.

The chain couples TRBV6-5 to TRBJ1-5; D is unclear. This CDR3 spans 13 amino acids. Germline CDR1 and CDR2: MNHEY and SVGAGI. V shed 6 bases and J shed 6 bases, with 12 bases lying between them. The CDR3 DNA follows: TGTGCCAGCAGCCCATTTTCACCTCAGCCCCAGCATTTT. This sequence encodes CASSPFSPQPQHF.

The chain has TRBV7-2 and TRBJ1-2; TRBD1 agrees at 7 bases. V was pared by 5 bases and J by 4 bases, with 7 bases of the junction left unmatched. Germline V CDR1 and CDR2: SGHTA, FQGNSA. The length of the CDR3 is 14 residues. CDR3 DNA sequence: TGTGCCAGCAGCATTGACAGGGACGGCTATGGCTACACCTTC. Its protein is CASSIDRDGYGYTF.

The V gene is TRBV7-3, the J gene TRBJ2-6; 9 nucleotides agree with TRBD1. Germline assignment: CDR1 SGHTA and CDR2 FQGTGA. J lost 2 bases, V lost 5 bases, and 13 bases had no gene match. The CDR3 length is 19 residues. The CDR3 here is CASSAHSGTGLAGANVLTF. The CDR3 DNA is TGTGCCAGCAGCGCACACTCCGGGACAGGGTTGGCTGGGGCCAACGTCCTGACTTTC. Looking up the rest from reference TRBV7-3 and TRBJ2-6 gives the full variable domain: GAGVSQTPSNKVTEKGKYVELRCDPISGHTALYWYRQSLGQGPEFLIYFQGTGAADDSGLPNDRFFAVRPEGSVSTLKIQRTERGDSAVYLCASSAHSGTGLAGANVLTFGAGSRLTVL.

The chain joins TRBV9 to TRBJ1-4; 7 bases are shared with TRBD1. The CDR3 length is 16 residues. Trimming cost V 4 bases and J 5 bases; bases outside gene matches: 11. Germline-derived CDR1 and CDR2 are SGDLS and YYNGEE. In nucleotides, the CDR3 is TGTGCCAGCAGCCCACGGACAGGTGTGAGCAATGAAAAACTGTTTTTT. Its translation is CASSPRTGVSNEKLFF. Complete variable domain (other parts from reference TRBV9 and TRBJ1-4): DSGVTQTPKHLITATGQRVTLRCSPRSGDLSVYWYQQSLDQGLQFLIQYYNGEERAKGNILERFSAQQFPDLHSELNLSSLELGDSALYFCASSPRTGVSNEKLFFGSGTQLSVL.

This clone was seen just once. V and J are TRBV9 and TRBJ1-1, with 10 bases matching TRBD1. The CDR3 consists of 17 residues. Trimming at V came to 4 bases and at J to 1 base, leaving 10 bases not matched to a gene. From germline, CDR1 is SGDLS and CDR2 YYNGEE. The CDR3 region has the DNA TGTGCCAGCAGCTCCGGACAGGGGGTTGGGGGGAACACTGAAGCTTTCTTT. As protein: CASSSGQGVGGNTEAFF.

The chain uses TRBV29-1 and TRBJ1-1, with TRBD1 identical over 10 bases. The CDR3 is 11 residues long. The germline gives CDR1 SQVTM, CDR2 ANQGSEA. J lost 5 bases, V lost 7 bases, and 1 base had no gene match. The CDR3, as DNA: TGCAGCGGACAGGGGGCGACTGAAGCTTTCTTT. Amino acid sequence: CSGQGATEAFF.

The chain has TRBV5-1 and TRBJ2-7, with D perhaps being TRBD1 or TRBD2 (5 bases each). Per the germline V gene, CDR1 is SGHRS and CDR2 is YFSETQ. The V gene lost 0 bases and the J gene lost 4 bases, with 8 bases spanning the gap. The CDR3 is 13 residues long. CDR3 nucleotides: TGCGCCAGCAGCTTGGGTGAGGGGTACGAGCAGTACTTC. It yields the protein CASSLGEGYEQYF.

The rearrangement joins TRBV9 to TRBJ1-1; D call uncertain. The V and J ends lost 0 bases and 0 bases respectively, with 6 bases between them. The V gene's germline CDR1 is SGDLS and CDR2 YYNGEE. The CDR3 spans 14 residues. CDR3 DNA sequence: TGTGCCAGCAGCGTAGGGCAGATGAACACTGAAGCTTTCTTT. It translates to CASSVGQMNTEAFF.

The rearrangement links TRBV29-1 to TRBJ1-6; 8 nucleotides match TRBD1. V was clipped by 6 bases and J by 8 bases; unmatched bases: 6. Germline V lookup: CDR1 SQVTM, CDR2 ANQGSEA. There are 13 residues in the CDR3. This chain's CDR3 is CSVPQGEHSPLHF. The CDR3 DNA reads TGCAGCGTCCCACAGGGGGAGCATTCACCCCTCCACTTT.

The rearrangement uses TRBV5-1 and TRBJ1-2; a possible D gene is TRBD1 (5 bases). The ends were cut back, 3 bases at V and 1 base at J, with 7 bases in the middle. CDR1 SGHRS and CDR2 YFSETQ come from the germline V gene. The CDR3 covers 13 residues. The CDR3 DNA reads as TGCGCCAGCAGCTGGGGGGTTAACTATGGCTACACCTTC. Its translation: CASSWGVNYGYTF.

The chain is built from TRBV2 and TRBJ2-3, with D perhaps matching TRBD1 (6 bases). Germline V gene lookup returns CDR1 SNHLY and CDR2 FYNNEI. Between the trimmed V and J ends, which lost 0 bases and 4 bases, there was a span of 17 bases. The CDR3 extends over 17 amino acids. CDR3 protein: CASSEALRGGVADTQYF. As DNA, the CDR3 is TGTGCCAGCAGTGAAGCGCTTCGTGGGGGCGTCGCAGATACGCAGTATTTT.

This clone was detected only a few times. The V and J genes are TRBV7-2 and TRBJ2-7; D gene unclear. CDR3 length: 16 amino acids. Germline lookup yields CDR1 SGHTA and CDR2 FQGNSA. V lost 1 base to trimming and J lost 4 bases, with 17 bases between them. CDR3: CASSLEVALPVYEQYF. CDR3 nucleotides: TGTGCCAGCAGCTTAGAGGTAGCCCTCCCGGTTTACGAGCAGTACTTC.

J is TRBJ1-2 and V is TRBV29-1; D is unresolved. Per the germline V gene, CDR1 is SQVTM and CDR2 is ANQGSEA. The CDR3 length is 13 residues. V lost 0 bases and J lost 4, with 9 bases in between. The CDR3 bases are TGCAGCGTTGAAGATGGTACAGCCTATGGCTACACCTTC. Translated: CSVEDGTAYGYTF.

The table lists this clone with a few counts. The V gene is TRBV9, the J gene TRBJ2-7; 10 positions agree with TRBD1. V shed 2 bases, J shed 5 bases, and the junction held 7 bases outside the gene matches. The CDR3 is 15 residues long. CDR1 and CDR2 (germline): SGDLS, YYNGEE. The CDR3, as DNA: TGTGCCAGCAGCGTGTCTGCGGGACAGGGGAACGAGCAGTACTTC. It is translated as CASSVSAGQGNEQYF.

The V call is TRBV30, the J call TRBJ1-2; 9 positions agree with TRBD1. This CDR3 is 13 amino acids long. CDR1 is GTSNPN, CDR2 SVGIG, per germline (reference sequence). Trimming at V came to 4 bases and at J to 8 bases, leaving 8 bases not matched to a gene. The CDR3 region is CAWILQGAGGYTF. The CDR3, as DNA: TGTGCCTGGATTCTACAGGGGGCTGGCGGCTACACCTTC.

This clone occurred a few times. The J gene is TRBJ1-1, the V gene TRBV15; a possible D gene is TRBD1 (5 bases). Germline V gene lookup returns CDR1 LNHNV and CDR2 YYDKDF (reference sequence). The V gene lost 2 bases and the J gene lost 2 bases, with 9 bases spanning the gap. This CDR3 is 14 amino acids long. CDR3 bases: TGTGCCACCAGCAGATCTGACAGAAACACTGAAGCTTTCTTT. It translates to CATSRSDRNTEAFF.

CDR3 residues: CASSVGTANTEAFF. The CDR3 DNA reads as TGTGCCAGTAGTGTCGGGACAGCCAACACTGAAGCTTTCTTT. The J gene is TRBJ1-1, the V gene TRBV19, with TRBD1 matching 7 bases. V was clipped by 5 bases and J by 2 bases; unmatched bases: 5. Germline CDR1 LNHDA, CDR2 SQIVND (reference sequence). This CDR3 spans 14 amino acids.

The genes are TRBV9 and TRBJ2-1; 10 bases agree with TRBD2. This CDR3 region has 17 residues. Trimming at V came to 3 bases and at J to 5 bases, leaving 11 bases not matched to a gene. Germline CDR1 SGDLS, CDR2 YYNGEE. As DNA, the CDR3 is TGTGCCAGCAGCGCCAAGGGAGCGGGGGGGGTAAACAATGAGCAGTTCTTC. Translation: CASSAKGAGGVNNEQFF.

The chain carries TRBV29-1 and TRBJ1-2; 10 bases align to TRBD1. In germline, CDR1 is SQVTM, CDR2 ANQGSEA. The length of the CDR3 is 13 residues. Losses at the gene ends were 7 bases for V and 6 bases for J; bases not matched to a gene: 8. As DNA, the CDR3 is TGCAGCGACGGCGGACAGGGGGGCGATGGCTACACCTTC. Protein sequence: CSDGGQGGDGYTF.

The rearrangement links TRBV3-1 (or the pseudogene TRBV3-2) to TRBJ2-3, with 8 bases identical to TRBD2. The CDR3 spans 18 residues. Germline V gives CDR1 LGHDT, CDR2 YNNKEL (reference sequence). The trim removed 11 bases at V and 2 bases at J, leaving 21 bases unmatched. This chain's CDR3 is CAPTQHLGGGHFTDTQYF. CDR3 DNA sequence: TGTGCCCCCACCCAACATCTCGGGGGGGGGCATTTCACAGATACGCAGTATTTT.

The chain joins TRBV6-4 to TRBJ1-2; perhaps TRBD1 as D (6 bases). V was shortened by 0 bases and J by 6 bases, with 14 bases between the two germline ends. This CDR3 has 15 residues. Germline CDR1 MRHNA, CDR2 SNTAGT. CDR3 protein: CASSDSGQGIDGYTF. The CDR3, as DNA: TGTGCCAGCAGTGACTCGGGCCAGGGGATCGATGGCTACACCTTC.

The rearrangement uses TRBV19 and TRBJ2-1; 12 positions match TRBD1. V was pared by 3 bases and J by 4 bases, with 10 bases of the junction left unmatched. Germline V gives CDR1 LNHDA, CDR2 SQIVND (reference sequence). CDR3 length equals 18 residues. The CDR3 reads CASSILPGQGASYNEQFF. The CDR3 bases are TGTGCCAGTAGTATTCTACCGGGACAGGGGGCGTCGTACAATGAGCAGTTCTTC.

The chain combines TRBV6-6 with TRBJ1-5; no firm D call. The CDR3 runs to 15 residues. The germline V gene encodes CDR1 MNHNY and CDR2 SVGAGI (reference sequence). Trimming removed 6 bases at V and 0 bases at J, with 12 bases between. The CDR3 nucleotides are TGTGCCAGCAGCCCGGGAGGATATAGCAATCAGCCCCAGCATTTT. Protein sequence: CASSPGGYSNQPQHF.

The chain has TRBV9 and TRBJ1-6; D is perhaps TRBD1 (6 bases). The V gene's germline CDR1 is SGDLS and CDR2 YYNGEE. Trimming shortened V by 4 bases and J by 9 bases, and 11 bases separated the two germline ends. The CDR3 contains 13 residues. The CDR3 is CASSPPGASPLHF. CDR3 DNA sequence: TGTGCCAGCAGCCCCCCGGGGGCTTCACCCCTCCACTTT.

The rearrangement links TRBV2 to TRBJ1-6; perhaps TRBD1 as D (5 bases). Trimming stripped 3 bases from V and 14 bases from J, with 20 bases between. This CDR3 spans 15 amino acids. Germline CDR1 is SNHLY and CDR2 is FYNNEI. CDR3 residues: CASSDAGGELRALHF. CDR3 sequence (DNA): TGTGCCAGCAGTGACGCTGGGGGGGAATTGCGAGCCCTCCACTTT.

This clone was picked up a small number of times. V is TRBV30 and J is TRBJ1-5; unclear D gene. V shed 2 bases and J shed 2 bases, with 13 bases lying between them. CDR1 and CDR2 from the germline V gene are GTSNPN and SVGIG (reference sequence). The CDR3 consists of 15 residues. CDR3 nucleotide sequence: TGTGCCTGGAGTACGGACGCAACGGGCAATCAGCCCCAGCATTTT. Amino acid sequence: CAWSTDATGNQPQHF.

The CDR3 region is CASSPRRAFGPNEQFF. Written as DNA, the CDR3 is TGTGCCAGCAGCCCCCGAAGGGCTTTTGGTCCCAATGAGCAGTTCTTC. The gene calls are TRBV3-1 (or the pseudogene TRBV3-2) and TRBJ2-1, with D uncertain. This CDR3 is 16 amino acids long. V was clipped by 4 bases and J by 6 bases, with 19 bases between them. The germline V gene has CDR1 LGHDT and CDR2 YNNKEL (reference sequence).